This TCR beta chain came from a study of beta chain features in type 1 diabetes. On the study more broadly: Across every sample, around 98 million sorted cells were examined in total. Study-level results: Type 1 diabetes patients had fewer VDJ junction insertions and more deletions.

As concerns this clone: Antigen: not known.

The study reverse transcribed the entire isolated RNA, so it sequenced expressed TCRB transcripts. The protocol was immunoSEQ multiplex PCR, while the TCRdb copy is restricted to in-frame clones and leaves out a portion. The sample has approximately 160,000 clones; over 7.5% are singletons. The germline V and J ends were trimmed by 4 bases and 4 bases, with 20 bases remaining between them. The CDR3 is made up of 16 amino acids. CDR1 is SGHTS, CDR2 YDEGEE, per germline. Sampling consisted of one heparinised blood draw per donor, averaging approximately 120 mL. The source material was central memory CD4+ T cells from blood. The chain joins TRBV5-8 to TRBJ2-5, with D maybe TRBD2 (6 bases). The receptor's source is a man between 18 and 29 years old in good health. The CDR3 DNA is TGTGCCAGCAGCGGCGGGGTGCGGACCCCGAGAGAGACCCAGTACTTC. It is translated as CASSGGVRTPRETQYF.